One sample yielded the 18 T cell receptor beta chains listed below, sequenced in a study of control samples from healthy donors and cancer patients. Only in-frame clones appear in the TCRdb table, and some are missing; sequencing was by immunoSEQ multiplex PCR. The sample includes around 110,000 clones, 88% of them seen just once. Sequenced input: blood. These receptors came from a woman between 65 and 79 years old in good health.

The J gene is TRBJ2-3, the V gene TRBV7-2, with TRBD2 matching over 15 bases. J gave up 8 bases and V 6 bases, and 15 bases lay outside the gene matches. CDR1 is SGHTA and CDR2 is FQGNSA in the germline V gene. The CDR3 is made up of 18 amino acids. CDR3 amino acids: CASSPIPGLAGGPGTQYF. The CDR3 DNA sequence: TGTGCCAGCAGTCCAATCCCGGGACTAGCGGGGGGCCCGGGTACGCAGTATTTT.

The genes are TRBV6-2 or TRBV6-3 and TRBJ1-1, with D unresolved. The germline gives CDR1 MNHEY, CDR2 SVGEGT. Trimming cost V 2 bases and J 0 bases, with 10 bases left between them. This CDR3 contains 15 residues. The CDR3 sequence is CASSYRVGVNTEAFF. CDR3 nucleotide sequence: TGTGCCAGCAGTTACAGGGTGGGAGTGAACACTGAAGCTTTCTTT.

V gene TRBV7-2 combines with J gene TRBJ2-1, with no clear D. Germline CDR1 and CDR2: SGHTA and FQGNSA. The germline V and J ends were trimmed by 2 bases and 0 bases, with 8 bases remaining between them. This CDR3 has 15 residues. The CDR3 DNA reads as TGTGCCAGCAGCTTACTCTCAGGCTCCTACAATGAGCAGTTCTTC. Translated: CASSLLSGSYNEQFF.

This clone was detected once. The rearrangement uses TRBV9 and TRBJ1-4; TRBD1 might be the D (5 bases). Between the trimmed V and J ends, which lost 0 bases and 4 bases, there was a span of 13 bases. CDR3 length equals 16 residues. The germline CDR1 and CDR2 sequences are SGDLS and YYNGEE. The CDR3 DNA reads as TGTGCCAGCAGCGTAGGTTTCGGGCAGGGTAATGAAAAACTGTTTTTT. Translating gives CASSVGFGQGNEKLFF.

This chain links TRBV24-1 with TRBJ2-3; possibly TRBD1 or TRBD2 for D (5 bases each). The germline V gene has CDR1 KGHDR and CDR2 SFDVKD. V lost 4 bases, J lost 4 bases, and 8 bases lay in between. CDR3 length: 13 amino acids. In DNA form, the CDR3 reads TGTGCCACCAGTGAGGGGGTCGCAGATACGCAGTATTTT. This codes for CATSEGVADTQYF.

The CDR3 region has the DNA TGTGCCAGTAGTATAGGGCCCGGGACAGCGGGCAATGAGCAGTTCTTC. This sequence encodes CASSIGPGTAGNEQFF. This rearrangement joins TRBV19 to TRBJ2-1, with D possibly TRBD1 on 7 matching bases. This CDR3 has 16 residues. Germline lookup yields CDR1 LNHDA and CDR2 SQIVND (reference sequence). The V gene lost 1 base and the J gene lost 6 bases, with 16 bases spanning the gap.

The chain uses TRBV5-1 and TRBJ1-1, with TRBD1 as a possible D gene (6 bases). Germline CDR1 reads SGHRS; CDR2 reads YFSETQ. V gave up 0 bases and J gave up 5 bases, with 11 bases separating them. The CDR3 has 14 amino acids. CDR3 sequence reads: CASSLAGGPTEAFF. The CDR3, as DNA: TGCGCCAGCAGCTTGGCGGGGGGGCCGACTGAAGCTTTCTTT.

The CDR3 coding sequence is TGCAGTGCTAATGACTGGGACTCTGGAAACACCATATATTTT. Translating it yields CSANDWDSGNTIYF. The chain links TRBV20-1 to TRBJ1-3; no clear D gene. This CDR3 spans 14 amino acids. The ends were cut back, 4 bases at V and 0 bases at J, with 10 bases in the middle. Germline CDR1 and CDR2: DFQATT and SNEGSKA (reference sequence).

CDR3 DNA: TGTGCCAGCAGCCAAGGGACTAGCGGGGTGGGAGATACGCAGTATTTT. This encodes CASSQGTSGVGDTQYF. V and J are TRBV3-1 (or the pseudogene TRBV3-2) and TRBJ2-3; 12 bases align to TRBD2. The CDR3 sequence is 16 residues long. With V trimmed by 1 base and J by 5 bases, 4 bases remained unmatched. CDR1 and CDR2 from the germline V gene are LGHDT and YNNKEL (reference sequence).

This clone was observed a single time. The chain is built from TRBV7-8 and TRBJ2-7; TRBD1 matches 11 bases. There are 14 residues in the CDR3. The J segment lost 6 bases and the V segment lost 5 bases, leaving 6 bases of the junction unmatched. Germline-derived CDR1 and CDR2 are SGHVS and FQNEAQ. CDR3 sequence reads: CASSPGTGGGEQYF. The CDR3 coding sequence is TGTGCCAGCAGCCCCGGGACAGGGGGGGGCGAGCAGTACTTC.

This chain connects TRBV3-1 (or the pseudogene TRBV3-2) to TRBJ1-6; 7 bases line up with TRBD1. CDR3 length equals 16 residues. Trimming took 4 bases from V and 3 from J; bases not matched to a gene: 6. In germline, CDR1 is LGHDT, CDR2 YNNKEL (reference sequence). DNA for the CDR3: TGTGCCAGCAGCCGACAGGGAGGGATCTATAATTCACCCCTCCACTTT. Protein product: CASSRQGGIYNSPLHF.

The chain joins TRBV27 to TRBJ2-7, with D unresolved. The germline gives CDR1 MNHEY, CDR2 SMNVEV (reference sequence). This CDR3 has 13 residues. Between the trimmed V and J ends, which lost 4 bases and 7 bases, there was a span of 14 bases. The CDR3 loop is CASSYTLLGEQYF. DNA of the CDR3: TGTGCCAGCAGTTATACCCTCCTGGGGGAGCAGTACTTC.

The chain has TRBV6-2 or TRBV6-3 and TRBJ2-3; tentative D call: TRBD2 (5 bases). This CDR3 has 15 residues. Trimming shortened V by 5 bases and J by 1 base, and 13 bases separated the two germline ends. Germline values: CDR1 MNHEY, CDR2 SVGEGT. The CDR3 DNA reads as TGTGCCAGCAGTCCCCCCGGGATAGGCACAGATACGCAGTATTTT. Residues: CASSPPGIGTDTQYF.

CDR3 residues: CASSVGSSGGSDTQYF. In DNA, the CDR3 is TGTGCCAGCAGCGTAGGGTCTAGCGGGGGGTCAGATACGCAGTATTTT. The chain combines TRBV9 with TRBJ2-3; 11 bases agree with TRBD2. CDR3 length: 16 residues. V lost 0 bases and J lost 4; bases outside the gene matches: 4. CDR1 is SGDLS, CDR2 YYNGEE, per germline.

The chain has TRBV10-3 and TRBJ1-2; 8 bases line up with TRBD1. With V trimmed by 6 bases and J by 5 bases, 2 bases remained unmatched. The CDR3 has 12 residues. Germline CDR1 ENHRY, CDR2 SYGVKD. CDR3 sequence reads: CAIRTGDYGYTF. For the CDR3, the DNA is TGTGCCATCAGGACAGGGGATTATGGCTACACCTTC.

This chain connects TRBV4-1 to TRBJ1-1; TRBD1 matches at 10 bases. This CDR3 is 17 amino acids long. Germline V CDR1 and CDR2: MGHRA, YSYEKL. The V segment lost 1 base and the J segment 8 bases; nucleotides outside the gene matches: 13. Written as DNA, the CDR3 is TGCGCCAGCAGCCAAGCTAATGACCCGGGACAGGGGTTCGAAGCTTTCTTT. Its translation is CASSQANDPGQGFEAFF.

The genes are TRBV6-2 or TRBV6-3 and TRBJ2-5; 10 bases line up with TRBD2. Germline CDR1 is MNHEY and CDR2 is SVGEGT. CDR3 length: 16 amino acids. Trimming took 2 bases from V and 5 from J; bases not matched to a gene: 8. CDR3 region: CASSYTRLAGRETQYF. CDR3 DNA sequence: TGTGCCAGCAGTTACACGCGACTAGCGGGCAGGGAGACCCAGTACTTC.

The V gene is TRBV15, the J gene TRBJ1-2; weak D call: TRBD1 (6 bases). CDR3 length equals 16 residues. In germline, CDR1 is LNHNV, CDR2 YYDKDF (reference sequence). V shed 5 bases and J shed 4 bases, with 20 bases lying between them. CDR3 DNA: TGTGCCACCAGCGCCCGACGGGGACACCAGACCTATGGCTACACCTTC. It yields the protein CATSARRGHQTYGYTF. Based on the CDR3 plus reference TRBV15 and TRBJ1-2, the full variable domain is DAMVIQNPRYQVTQFGKPVTLSCSQTLNHNVMYWYQQKSSQAPKLLFHYYDKDFNNEADTPDNFQSRRPNTSFCFLDIRSPGLGDTAMYLCATSARRGHQTYGYTFGSGTRLTVV.